A selection of T cell receptor beta chains follows, all from one sample in a study of blood T cell repertoires in COVID-19. Method: immunoSEQ multiplex PCR; TCRdb's copy keeps in-frame clones and lacks some. The data hold almost 400,000 clones, with around 89% observed a single time. The material sequenced was PBMCs or T cells enriched from blood (not recorded which). The receptors derive from a woman in her twenties or thirties with acute COVID-19. CDR3s leave out the opening cysteine and the closing phenylalanine or tryptophan.

CDR3 protein: ASSPGQGATNEKLF
J gene: TRBJ1-4
V gene: TRBV5-1

CDR3 protein: ASSPRPGSEQY
J gene: TRBJ2-7
V gene: TRBV7-6

CDR3 protein: ASSLAPLMNTEAF
J gene: TRBJ1-1
V gene: TRBV5-1

CDR3 protein: ASSEGLSYDSDYGYT
J gene: TRBJ1-2
V gene: TRBV6-1

CDR3 protein: ASSVAGGSNQPQH
J gene: TRBJ1-5
V gene: TRBV9

CDR3 protein: ATADRWGTGELF
J gene: TRBJ2-2
V gene: TRBV24-1

CDR3 protein: ASSLDRTSIEAF
J gene: TRBJ1-1
V gene: TRBV7-9

CDR3 protein: ASSETGFSNQPQH
J gene: TRBJ1-5
V gene: TRBV9

CDR3 protein: ASSGQGAMITGELF
J gene: TRBJ2-2
V gene: TRBV10-1

CDR3 protein: ASSNQGGANEKLF
J gene: TRBJ1-4
V gene: TRBV27

CDR3 protein: SVGDTGEYGYT
J gene: TRBJ1-2
V gene: TRBV29-1

CDR3 protein: ASCYSGGTEAF
J gene: TRBJ1-1
V gene: TRBV3-1/TRBV3-2

CDR3 protein: ASSLSGTSGGTTYEQY
J gene: TRBJ2-7
V gene: TRBV5-5

CDR3 protein: ASSRRGGADNSPLH
J gene: TRBJ1-6
V gene: TRBV3-1/TRBV3-2

CDR3 protein: AISEVQGGYNEQF
J gene: TRBJ2-1
V gene: TRBV10-3

CDR3 protein: ASSLTLAGGPADTQY
J gene: TRBJ2-3
V gene: TRBV7-3

CDR3 protein: ASSLRPGGLTNEKLF
J gene: TRBJ1-4
V gene: TRBV27

CDR3 protein: ASRQGQGRSYEQY
J gene: TRBJ2-7
V gene: TRBV6-1

CDR3 protein: ASSATGNTEAF
J gene: TRBJ1-1
V gene: TRBV10-1

CDR3 protein: ASSPGYQETQY
J gene: TRBJ2-5
V gene: TRBV10-1

CDR3 protein: ASSPDREFGKLF
J gene: TRBJ1-4
V gene: TRBV28

CDR3 protein: ASSPRGPDTQY
J gene: TRBJ2-3
V gene: TRBV9

CDR3 protein: ASSIESGAAANQPQH
J gene: TRBJ1-5
V gene: TRBV19

CDR3 protein: ASSPHRGENYGYT
J gene: TRBJ1-2
V gene: TRBV19

CDR3 protein: AISEGRENTEAF
J gene: TRBJ1-1
V gene: TRBV10-3

CDR3 protein: ASTSRNLNEKLF
J gene: TRBJ1-4
V gene: TRBV6-6

CDR3 protein: ASSLPRDRGGNQPQH
J gene: TRBJ1-5
V gene: TRBV28

CDR3 protein: ASSKGTGDGYT
J gene: TRBJ1-2
V gene: TRBV21-1

CDR3 protein: ASPGLEGEQY
J gene: TRBJ2-7
V gene: TRBV19

CDR3 protein: ASIRLVNTEAF
J gene: TRBJ1-1
V gene: TRBV11-2

CDR3 protein: ASSLSTEPGNTIY
J gene: TRBJ1-3
V gene: TRBV7-9

CDR3 protein: ASRPGYNYGYT
J gene: TRBJ1-2
V gene: TRBV6-5

CDR3 protein: ASSLSRGISPLH
J gene: TRBJ1-6
V gene: TRBV27

CDR3 protein: ASSRTVDTEAF
J gene: TRBJ1-1
V gene: TRBV5-1

CDR3 protein: SPAPTGAGYGNTIY
J gene: TRBJ1-3
V gene: TRBV29-1

CDR3 protein: ASSQGGLAGTTDTQY
J gene: TRBJ2-3
V gene: TRBV4-1

CDR3 protein: AWSMDRVSGYT
J gene: TRBJ1-2
V gene: TRBV30

CDR3 protein: ASSPTRTGKYEQY
J gene: TRBJ2-7
V gene: TRBV7-9

CDR3 protein: ASRDSSYNEQF
J gene: TRBJ2-1
V gene: TRBV27

CDR3 protein: ASSGTGKYTGELF
J gene: TRBJ2-2
V gene: TRBV2

CDR3 protein: ASSPRQGGGDTQY
J gene: TRBJ2-3
V gene: TRBV7-6

CDR3 protein: ASTMRLGRGTEAF
J gene: TRBJ1-1
V gene: TRBV28

CDR3 protein: ASSPGQPSGNTIY
J gene: TRBJ1-3
V gene: TRBV5-1

CDR3 protein: ASSTSTGGAGYGYT
J gene: TRBJ1-2
V gene: TRBV9

CDR3 protein: ASRTRGGATDTQY
J gene: TRBJ2-3
V gene: TRBV28

CDR3 protein: AWSAQGNSPLH
J gene: TRBJ1-6
V gene: TRBV30

CDR3 protein: ASSLLPRGLADNSPLH
J gene: TRBJ1-6
V gene: TRBV5-4

CDR3 protein: ASSLLQATTTEAF
J gene: TRBJ1-1
V gene: TRBV5-1

CDR3 protein: ASRSSSGANVLT
J gene: TRBJ2-6
V gene: TRBV6-5

CDR3 protein: ASSPTVRAEAF
J gene: TRBJ1-1
V gene: TRBV4-1

CDR3 protein: ASSLSPAGGVYEQY
J gene: TRBJ2-7
V gene: TRBV5-1